The clone carrying this T cell receptor (beta chain) was observed once. Its cognate antigen is unknown. This entry comes from a study of cytomegalovirus exposure and HLA in healthy donors. Findings and limits, study-wide: Three of the chains that were CMV-associated were confirmed in vitro to be specific for CMV antigens.

Sequencing used immunoSEQ multiplex PCR; TCRdb keeps in-frame clones, though not all of them. Of some 110,000 clones listed, about 88% are singletons. Trimming shortened V by 9 bases and J by 5 bases, and 16 bases separated the two germline ends. Germline values: CDR1 PRHDT, CDR2 FYEKMQ (reference sequence). This CDR3 has 14 residues. Sequencing was carried out using PBMCs. This receptor was obtained from a woman between 18 and 29 years old in good health and CMV-seropositive. The chain has TRBV13 and TRBJ2-2; TRBD2 is a possible D gene (6 bases). CDR3 region: CASLQEAGTGELFF. CDR3 DNA: TGTGCCAGTCTTCAAGAGGCGGGGACCGGGGAGCTGTTTTTT.